This is a list of T cell receptor beta chains from one sample in a study of control samples from healthy donors and cancer patients. The repertoire was sequenced with immunoSEQ multiplex PCR; TCRdb's copy has only in-frame clones and lacks some. The repertoire consists of over 100,000 clones, with about 89% occurring once and the leading ten covering around 17%. The sequenced sample consisted of blood. Source of these receptors: a woman aged 45 to 65 in good health. Both conserved end residues are part of each CDR3. A D gene is named only where the DNA matches it firmly. Not all rows give a size; the values are once, few, many and, for expanded clones, a class.

D gene,J gene,clone size,V gene,CDR3 protein,CDR3 DNA
-,TRBJ1-4,-,TRBV18,CASSPKQASTNEKLFF,TGTGCCAGCTCGCCTAAACAGGCCTCAACTAATGAAAAACTGTTTTTT
-,TRBJ1-4,-,TRBV4-1,CASSGHPLVEKLFF,TGCGCCAGCAGCGGACACCCGTTGGTAGAAAAACTGTTTTTT
-,TRBJ1-2,-,TRBV12-3/TRBV12-4,CASRSGPGIGYTF,TGTGCCAGCAGATCCGGGCCCGGGATTGGCTACACCTTC
-,TRBJ1-1,-,TRBV16,CASSRDGREFVNTEAFF,TGTGCCAGCAGCCGAGACGGCAGGGAGTTTGTGAACACTGAAGCTTTCTTT
TRBD2,TRBJ2-3,-,TRBV5-4,CASSLWEGSGQDTQYF,TGTGCCAGCAGCTTGTGGGAGGGCTCAGGTCAAGATACGCAGTATTTT
TRBD1,TRBJ1-1,-,TRBV27,CASSAGTAEAFF,TGTGCCAGCAGCGCCGGGACAGCTGAAGCTTTCTTT
-,TRBJ1-2,-,TRBV30,CAWRPRDGYTF,TGTGCCTGGAGGCCCAGGGATGGCTACACCTTC
TRBD2,TRBJ2-3,-,TRBV24-1,CATSDRGTRGSTDTQYF,TGTGCCACCAGTGACCGAGGGACTAGAGGAAGCACAGATACGCAGTATTTT
-,TRBJ2-7,-,TRBV5-6,CASSQPGRSSYEQYF,TGTGCCAGCAGCCAGCCCGGACGGTCCTCCTACGAGCAGTACTTC
-,TRBJ2-1,-,TRBV4-2,CASSQESPPQQFF,TGTGCCAGCAGCCAAGAGTCCCCACCCCAGCAGTTCTTC
-,TRBJ2-1,-,TRBV2,CASNPQVSYNEQFF,TGTGCCAGCAATCCACAGGTCAGCTACAATGAGCAGTTCTTC
TRBD1,TRBJ2-1,once,TRBV27,CASSLAIRGNEQFF,TGTGCCAGCAGTCTCGCCATCAGGGGGAATGAGCAGTTCTTC
-,TRBJ2-1,-,TRBV9,CASSVGVQGRNEQFF,TGTGCCAGCAGCGTGGGGGTTCAGGGGCGGAATGAGCAGTTCTTC
TRBD1,TRBJ1-3,-,TRBV7-9,CASSLQGGRNTIYF,TGTGCCAGCAGCTTACAGGGGGGTCGGAACACCATATATTTT
-,TRBJ1-2,-,TRBV19,CAIQYPLGTARDSGYTF,TGTGCCATCCAATATCCCCTTGGGACGGCTAGAGATTCAGGCTACACCTTC
-,TRBJ1-2,-,TRBV7-8,CASSSPRGEEEGYGYTF,TGTGCCAGCAGCTCGCCACGGGGGGAGGAAGAGGGCTATGGCTACACCTTC
TRBD2,TRBJ2-2,-,TRBV27,CASSLAGGGLFF,TGTGCCAGCAGTTTGGCTGGCGGGGGGCTGTTTTTT
-,TRBJ1-1,-,TRBV2,CASRTQTGITEAFF,TGTGCCAGCAGGACCCAAACAGGGATCACTGAAGCTTTCTTT
-,TRBJ2-5,-,TRBV11-2,CASSFHQETQYF,TGTGCCAGCAGCTTTCACCAAGAGACCCAGTACTTC
-,TRBJ2-2,-,TRBV7-3,CASSQQGPNTGELFF,TGTGCCAGCAGCCAACAGGGCCCGAACACCGGGGAGCTGTTTTTT
-,TRBJ2-5,-,TRBV19,CASKGQGRGKTQYF,TGTGCCAGTAAAGGGCAGGGGAGGGGAAAGACCCAGTACTTC
TRBD1,TRBJ1-6,-,TRBV9,CASSPTTGGQGNSPLHF,TGTGCCAGCAGCCCGACGACCGGGGGACAGGGGAATTCACCCCTCCACTTT
TRBD1,TRBJ2-3,-,TRBV19,CASSMNRGPVADTQYF,TGTGCCAGTAGTATGAACAGGGGGCCCGTCGCAGATACGCAGTATTTT
-,TRBJ1-3,-,TRBV4-1,CASSQHSMGDNTIYF,TGCGCCAGCAGCCAACACTCAATGGGGGATAACACCATATATTTT
-,TRBJ2-2,-,TRBV27,CASSLTVDSPGELFF,TGTGCCAGCAGTTTAACTGTCGATAGTCCCGGGGAGCTGTTTTTT
TRBD1,TRBJ1-4,-,TRBV3-1/TRBV3-2,CASSQDGTGEGKLFF,TGTGCCAGCAGCCAAGATGGGACAGGCGAAGGAAAACTGTTTTTT
-,TRBJ1-1,-,TRBV7-3,CASSLNQWVVGVSEAFF,TGTGCCAGCAGCTTAAATCAGTGGGTAGTAGGGGTGTCTGAAGCTTTCTTT
-,TRBJ1-1,-,TRBV27,CASADSRGFLSTMNTEAFF,TGTGCCAGCGCCGACTCCCGAGGGTTCTTGTCAACTATGAACACTGAAGCTTTCTTT
-,TRBJ1-1,-,TRBV5-1,CASSLRSWGAENTEAFF,TGCGCCAGCAGCTTGCGGTCATGGGGGGCCGAGAACACTGAAGCTTTCTTT
-,TRBJ1-4,-,TRBV21-1,CASSYKLTDNPKRSANEKLFF,TGTGCCAGCAGCTATAAGTTGACGGATAACCCTAAGAGGTCGGCTAATGAAAAACTGTTTTTT
-,TRBJ2-7,-,TRBV11-3,CASSFTSPGWEQYF,TGTGCCAGCAGCTTTACGTCTCCAGGCTGGGAGCAGTACTTC
-,TRBJ1-5,-,TRBV9,CASSVGQADNQPQHF,TGTGCCAGCAGCGTAGGACAAGCCGACAATCAGCCCCAGCATTTT
TRBD1,TRBJ1-2,-,TRBV11-2,CASSMRGTGTYGYTF,TGTGCCAGCAGCATGCGAGGGACAGGGACGTATGGCTACACCTTC
TRBD1,TRBJ2-2,-,TRBV24-1,CATSDYRGSTGELFF,TGTGCCACCAGTGATTACAGGGGATCAACCGGGGAGCTGTTTTTT
TRBD1,TRBJ1-1,-,TRBV19,CASIQQGVKGTEAFF,TGTGCCAGTATCCAACAGGGGGTGAAAGGCACTGAAGCTTTCTTT
-,TRBJ1-4,once,TRBV29-1,CSVEDRGRPTNEKLFF,TGCAGCGTTGAAGACAGGGGCCGCCCAACTAATGAAAAACTGTTTTTT
-,TRBJ1-1,-,TRBV30,CAWGFVDTEAFF,TGTGCCTGGGGGTTTGTGGACACTGAAGCTTTCTTT
TRBD2,TRBJ2-1,-,TRBV11-2,CASSLIAGGSSYNEQFF,TGTGCCAGCAGCTTGATAGCGGGGGGAAGCTCCTACAATGAGCAGTTCTTC
-,TRBJ1-1,-,TRBV18,CASSPTTAEAFF,TGTGCCAGCTCACCGACGACGGCTGAAGCTTTCTTT
-,TRBJ2-1,-,TRBV3-1/TRBV3-2,CASSQRWASSYNEQFF,TGTGCCAGCAGCCAAAGATGGGCTAGCTCGTACAATGAGCAGTTCTTC
TRBD2,TRBJ2-1,-,TRBV11-3,CASSLGEGEQFF,TGTGCCAGCAGCTTGGGGGAGGGGGAGCAGTTCTTC
-,TRBJ1-1,-,TRBV7-8,CASSPGTFEAFF,TGTGCCAGCAGCCCCGGGACATTTGAAGCTTTCTTT
-,TRBJ1-6,-,TRBV3-1/TRBV3-2,CASSQEGGANSPLHF,TGTGCCAGCAGCCAAGAAGGAGGTGCGAATTCACCCCTCCACTTT
-,TRBJ1-5,once,TRBV2,CASEGEENQPQHF,TGTGCCAGCGAGGGAGAAGAAAATCAGCCCCAGCATTTT
TRBD2,TRBJ2-1,-,TRBV9,CASSPQVLAGSNEQFF,TGTGCCAGCAGCCCCCAGGTGCTAGCGGGATCCAATGAGCAGTTCTTC
TRBD1,TRBJ1-2,-,TRBV30,CAWILTGGYGYTF,TGTGCCTGGATACTGACAGGGGGGTATGGCTACACCTTC
-,TRBJ1-2,-,TRBV6-5,CASSLPEIPIDYTF,TGTGCCAGCAGCCTCCCTGAGATCCCTATCGACTACACCTTC
TRBD1,TRBJ1-6,-,TRBV6-6,CASSRWTGSSYNSPLHF,TGTGCCAGCAGTCGGTGGACAGGGAGCTCCTATAATTCACCCCTCCACTTT
-,TRBJ1-2,-,TRBV19,CASSRSTSGGYTF,TGTGCCAGTAGTAGGAGTACAAGTGGAGGCTACACCTTC
-,TRBJ1-6,-,TRBV7-9,CASSPWRSSYNSPLHF,TGTGCCAGCAGCCCTTGGCGGAGCTCCTATAATTCACCCCTCCACTTT
TRBD2,TRBJ2-1,-,TRBV6-5,CASQAGGEANEQFF,TGTGCCAGCCAGGCGGGAGGTGAGGCCAATGAGCAGTTCTTC
-,TRBJ2-1,few,TRBV4-3,CASSQDGYNEQFF,TGCGCCAGCAGCCAAGATGGGTACAATGAGCAGTTCTTC
-,TRBJ2-3,-,TRBV4-1,CASSRRSDTQYF,TGCGCCAGCAGCCGCCGATCAGATACGCAGTATTTT
-,TRBJ2-7,-,TRBV12-3/TRBV12-4,CASSPRRMGEQYF,TGTGCCAGCAGTCCCCGCCGAATGGGCGAGCAGTACTTC
TRBD2,TRBJ2-1,once,TRBV14,CASRTSGGDEQFF,TGTGCCAGCAGGACTAGCGGGGGGGATGAGCAGTTCTTC
-,TRBJ2-2,-,TRBV19,CATLSSGELFF,TGTGCCACCCTCTCGTCTGGGGAGCTGTTTTTT
-,TRBJ2-3,-,TRBV4-3,CASSLRTGSDTQYF,TGCGCCAGCAGCCTCCGAACAGGGTCAGATACGCAGTATTTT
-,TRBJ1-5,-,TRBV3-1/TRBV3-2,CASSQDSAGNQPQHF,TGTGCCAGCAGCCAAGATTCGGCAGGCAATCAGCCCCAGCATTTT